The 8 T cell receptor beta chains listed next were all sequenced from one sample in a study of T cell repertoires in cytomegalovirus infection. TCRdb reanalysed the reads using MiXCR and keeps one entry per CDR3 protein. Of approximately 1,000,000 distinct CDR3 sequences listed, approximately 33% are singletons. These receptors are not linked to any known antigen. Sequencing used cultured CD8+ T cells from PBMCs, obtained from culture after CMV antigen stimulation. Receptor source: a human donor in good health (CMV status not recorded). Some clones in this sample may be carry-over from other donors' samples.

This clonotype has only one observation. The chain employs TRBV6-2 or TRBV6-3 and TRBJ1-6; 11 bases map to TRBD1. V lost 6 bases and J lost 9; bases outside the gene matches: 7. The CDR3 runs to 15 residues. The germline V gene encodes CDR1 MNHEY and CDR2 SVGEGT. Here the CDR3 reads CASRNPGTGGSPLHF. CDR3 nucleotide sequence: TGTGCCAGCAGAAACCCCGGGACAGGGGGTTCACCCCTCCACTTT.

The chain joins TRBV27 to TRBJ1-1; D is ambiguous. This CDR3 contains 13 residues. Trimming stripped 11 bases from V and 1 base from J, with 14 bases between. CDR1 MNHEY and CDR2 SMNVEV come from the germline V gene (reference sequence). CDR3: CACSAKQNTEAFF. CDR3 DNA sequence: TGTGCCTGTTCCGCCAAGCAGAACACTGAAGCTTTCTTT.

This CDR3 reads CASSGTDREQFF. Here the CDR3 DNA reads TGTGCCAGCAGTGGGACCGACAGAGAGCAGTTCTTC. The chain is built from TRBV2 and TRBJ2-1; possibly TRBD1 for D (5 bases). The ends were cut back, 4 bases at V and 10 bases at J, with 11 bases in the middle. CDR1 is SNHLY, CDR2 FYNNEI, per germline. This CDR3 is 12 amino acids long.

V and J are TRBV4-1 and TRBJ2-7; TRBD2 is a possible D gene (5 bases). V lost 5 bases and J 0 bases, leaving 11 bases between the germline ends. The CDR3 has 14 amino acids. The germline CDR1 and CDR2 sequences are MGHRA and YSYEKL. CDR3: CASSSNSGSYEQYF. In DNA, the CDR3 is TGCGCCAGCAGCAGTAACAGCGGCTCCTACGAGCAGTACTTC.

Turning to this clonotype: A much larger clone differs from this one at a single base, so this may be a read error. The V call is TRBV7-8, the J call TRBJ2-1; TRBD2 matches 10 bases. The CDR3 totals 16 residues. The germline CDR1 and CDR2 sequences are SGHVS and FQNEAQ. CDR3 in DNA: TGTGCCAGCGGCTTAGTCCTAGCGGGGGAATACAATGAGCAGTTCTTC. It is translated as CASGLVLAGEYNEQFF. The whole variable domain, filled in from reference TRBV7-8 and TRBJ2-1, reads GAGVSQSPRYKVAKRGQDVALRCDPISGHVSLFWYQQALGQGPEFLTYFQNEAQLDKSGLPSDRFFAERPEGSVSTLKIQRTQQEDSAVYLCASGLVLAGEYNEQFFGPGTRLTVL.

This clonotype was counted ten times or more. This chain uses TRBV7-8 with TRBJ1-1, with D tentatively TRBD1 (5 bases). CDR3 size: 13 residues. V was pared by 5 bases and J by 4 bases, with 11 bases between. The germline CDR1 and CDR2 sequences are SGHVS and FQNEAQ. CDR3 DNA: TGTGCCAGCAGCCCCCTGGGGCCCACTGAAGCTTTCTTT. Protein: CASSPLGPTEAFF. The whole variable domain, filled in from reference TRBV7-8 and TRBJ1-1, reads GAGVSQSPRYKVAKRGQDVALRCDPISGHVSLFWYQQALGQGPEFLTYFQNEAQLDKSGLPSDRFFAERPEGSVSTLKIQRTQQEDSAVYLCASSPLGPTEAFFGQGTRLTVV.

This clonotype appeared a few times. This chain links TRBV4-1 with TRBJ2-5; tentative D call: TRBD1 (7 bases). CDR1 and CDR2 (germline): MGHRA, YSYEKL. Deletions cut 1 base from V and 1 base from J, with 13 bases between. The CDR3 is 16 residues long. The chain's CDR3 is CASSQGGQRAQETQYF. The DNA for the CDR3 is TGCGCCAGCAGCCAAGGGGGACAGCGGGCCCAAGAGACCCAGTACTTC.

The chain has TRBV7-2 and TRBJ1-1; possibly TRBD1 for D (6 bases). The CDR3 totals 16 residues. Germline CDR1 and CDR2: SGHTA and FQGNSA. Trimming stripped 5 bases from V and 4 bases from J, with 20 bases between. CDR3 sequence: CASSRKGGLGGTEAFF. CDR3 bases: TGTGCCAGCAGCCGCAAGGGGGGCCTGGGTGGCACTGAAGCTTTCTTT.